The next 8 T cell receptor beta chains were all read from a single sample in a study of blood T cell repertoires in COVID-19. TCRdb's copy holds only in-frame clones and misses some; the assay was immunoSEQ multiplex PCR. The sample records 230,000 or so clones, under 90% being singletons. What was sequenced was peripheral blood. These receptors all come from a young man with active or convalescent COVID-19.

The V gene is TRBV5-1, the J gene TRBJ2-3; 9 bases match TRBD1. J gave up 4 bases and V 8 bases, and 8 bases lay outside the gene matches. The CDR3 contains 14 residues. Germline V lookup: CDR1 SGHRS, CDR2 YFSETQ. CDR3 sequence (DNA): TGCGCCAGTAAATCCGGGACAGGGTCAGATACGCAGTATTTT. This translates into CASKSGTGSDTQYF.

The genes are TRBV28 and TRBJ2-1; 7 bases line up with TRBD2. Looked up from germline, CDR1 is MDHEN and CDR2 is SYDVKM. Trimming took 5 bases from V and 5 from J; bases not matched to a gene: 6. The CDR3 extends over 14 amino acids. CDR3 amino acids: CASSAGRRNNEQFF. The DNA for the CDR3 is TGTGCCAGCAGTGCCGGGAGGAGAAACAATGAGCAGTTCTTC.

The rearrangement uses TRBV5-5 and TRBJ2-7; maybe TRBD2 (5 bases). CDR3 length: 16 amino acids. The V and J ends lost 1 base and 3 bases respectively, with 17 bases between them. CDR1 is SGHKS and CDR2 is YYEKEE in the germline V gene (reference sequence). CDR3 protein: CASSLLARGLGYEQYF. In DNA form, the CDR3 reads TGTGCCAGCAGCTTGTTAGCTCGCGGGTTAGGCTACGAGCAGTACTTC.

The genes are TRBV4-2 and TRBJ2-1; D may be TRBD2 (6 bases). This CDR3 is built from 16 residues. V lost 4 bases and J lost 4, with 17 bases in between. CDR1 LGHNA and CDR2 YNFKEQ come from the germline V gene. The CDR3, as DNA: TGTGCCAGCAGCCCCGACGACGGCGGGGATTACAATGAGCAGTTCTTC. This translates into CASSPDDGGDYNEQFF.

The V gene is TRBV6-5, the J gene TRBJ2-3, with 9 bases fitting TRBD1. There are 15 residues in the CDR3. CDR1 is MNHEY, CDR2 SVGAGI, per germline. The V gene end was trimmed by 6 bases and the J gene end by 4 bases; junction bases not matched to a gene: 8. The CDR3 region is CASSSGQGYADTQYF. The CDR3 DNA reads TGTGCCAGCAGCTCAGGACAGGGGTATGCAGATACGCAGTATTTT.

A word on this clone: This sample includes further DNA sequences coding for the same CDR3. V gene TRBV18 combines with J gene TRBJ2-2, with D maybe TRBD1 (5 bases). V shed 2 bases and J shed 3 bases, with 7 bases lying between them. The CDR3 extends over 14 amino acids. The germline gives CDR1 KGHSH, CDR2 LQKENI. The CDR3 sequence: CASSPAGYTGELFF. In nucleotides, the CDR3 is TGTGCCAGCTCACCAGCAGGGTACACCGGGGAGCTGTTTTTT.

The chain couples TRBV4-1 to TRBJ2-3, with 16 bases fitting TRBD2. This CDR3 has 18 residues. CDR1 and CDR2 from the germline V gene are MGHRA and YSYEKL. V was clipped by 0 bases and J by 5 bases; unmatched bases: 5. The CDR3 DNA follows: TGCGCCAGCAGCCAAGAGGGACTAGCGGGGGGGCGTGTAGATACGCAGTATTTT. Its translation: CASSQEGLAGGRVDTQYF.

The DNA of the CDR3 is TGTGCCAGCAGCTTAACAGGGTCTGACCTCCACTTT. It yields the protein CASSLTGSDLHF. The chain combines TRBV7-2 with TRBJ1-6; tentatively, D is TRBD1 (6 bases). Between the trimmed V and J ends, which lost 2 bases and 15 bases, there was a span of 11 bases. The CDR3 consists of 12 residues. Germline lookup yields CDR1 SGHTA and CDR2 FQGNSA.